This T cell receptor (beta chain) was obtained from a study of blood T cell repertoires in COVID-19. Study-level background: The United States, Italy and Spain were the sources of the acute and convalescent COVID-19 samples. Sources were T cells, B-cell-depleted T cells, or PBMCs; the material itself was cDNA or gDNA.

In the study's own analysis: For nucleated cells, counts were estimated from reference gene primer amplification. The method was immunoSEQ multiplex PCR; TCRdb's version includes in-frame clones alone and lacks a portion of them. Clonal size and the V and J genes are those of that table, whereas D and trimming came from the DNA. The sample shows around 170,000 clones, more than 85% of them seen only once. Germline V gene sequence: CDR1 SGHRS, CDR2 YFSETQ. Trimming cost V 4 bases and J 11 bases; bases outside gene matches: 14. This CDR3 comprises 15 residues. The clonotype originates from a woman in her twenties or thirties with active or convalescent COVID-19. This chain joins TRBV5-1 and TRBJ2-3; 9 nucleotides match TRBD1. Sequenced sample: peripheral blood. This chain's CDR3 is CASSHRQGDPLQQYF. CDR3 sequence (DNA): TGCGCCAGCAGCCATCGACAGGGGGATCCGTTACAGCAGTATTTT. Full variable domain (remainder filled in from reference TRBV5-1 and TRBJ2-3): KAGVTQTPRYLIKTRGQQVTLSCSPISGHRSVSWYQQTPGQGLQFLFEYFSETQRNKGNFPGRFSGRQFSNSRSEMNVSTLELGDSALYLCASSHRQGDPLQQYFGPGTRLTVL.